This is a list of T cell receptor beta chains from one sample in a study of CXCR3-negative and CXCR3-positive naive CD8 T cells. TCRdb re-called the 5' RACE reads, yielding one record per CDR3 amino acid sequence without DNA. Listed are 100,000 to 150,000 distinct CDR3 sequences; approximately 0.29% falls within the top ten. Sequenced sample: naive CXCR3- CD8+ T cells from blood. These receptors all stem from a human donor in good health. Some clones in this sample may be carry-over from other donors' samples. Each CDR3 is given with its conserved first and last residue. The order of the fields is V gene, J gene, CDR3 protein.

TRBV13	TRBJ2-3	CASSLGRSADTQYF
TRBV11-1	TRBJ2-1	CASSQELVSYNEQFF
TRBV7-9	TRBJ1-2	CASSLEGNGYTF
TRBV27	TRBJ1-6	CASSFPGQGSRSYNSPLHF
TRBV7-9	TRBJ2-1	CASSPARGINEQFF
TRBV29-1	TRBJ2-2	CSAEGGTSNTGELFF
TRBV19	TRBJ2-1	CTSSIVGSGTYNEQFF
TRBV20-1	TRBJ2-5	CSARDSGSGGQETQYF
TRBV11-2	TRBJ2-2	CASSLLRGEYTGELFF
TRBV12-3/TRBV12-4	TRBJ2-7	CASSSGTSDYEQYF
TRBV12-3/TRBV12-4	TRBJ2-3	CASSPGGGAGRDTQYF
TRBV27	TRBJ2-7	CASSTGLAYEQYF
TRBV15	TRBJ2-1	CATSTSGTVSSYNEQFF
TRBV7-3	TRBJ2-5	CASSAGGQETQYF
TRBV7-9	TRBJ2-5	CASSFPSTRTSGSWTQYF
TRBV7-6	TRBJ2-1	CASSLDWNLLYNEQFF
TRBV4-1	TRBJ1-2	CASSQDRDTGGYGYTF
TRBV28	TRBJ2-3	CASSFPSEGTGRTDTQYF
TRBV7-9	TRBJ2-7	CASSPRLAGGSYEQYF
TRBV29-1	TRBJ2-7	CSVVMGVYSYEQYF
TRBV7-6	TRBJ2-7	CASSLVGGLAGNYEQYF
TRBV4-1	TRBJ1-2	CASSQIDSGNYGYTF
TRBV28	TRBJ2-7	CASSLYRGRSGGVPDYEQYF
TRBV4-3	TRBJ2-1	CASSQDGSFYNEQFF
TRBV13	TRBJ2-2	CASSSTGTWDASFSGELFF
TRBV20-1	TRBJ2-1	CSARDIAGSSYNEQFF
TRBV4-2	TRBJ1-2	CASSQGTENYGYTF
TRBV5-5	TRBJ2-1	CASSTGQPWRNEQFF
TRBV29-1	TRBJ2-1	CSVGDRADEVFF
TRBV20-1	TRBJ2-7	CSGGMDSYEQYF
TRBV12-1	TRBJ2-3	CASSFEGGADTQYF
TRBV11-3	TRBJ1-4	CASSLGVLDTEKLFF
TRBV25-1	TRBJ1-1	CASSRGRGTEAFF
TRBV7-2	TRBJ2-2	CASSLTGQGAAGELFF
TRBV7-9	TRBJ2-1	CASSLVLAANEQFF
TRBV29-1	TRBJ2-7	CSVEDPGTGIYEQYF
TRBV5-6	TRBJ1-1	CASSLGHLGNTEAFF
TRBV10-3	TRBJ2-1	CAISESAGGVGNEQFF
TRBV13	TRBJ2-5	CASSLRWGAQETQYF
TRBV20-1	TRBJ2-2	CSARDLVVTGELFF
TRBV6-2/TRBV6-3	TRBJ1-1	CASSYTPGRGHTEAFF